This T cell receptor (beta chain) emerged from a study of T cells in Graves' hyperthyroidism and ophthalmopathy. As for the study in general: Peripheral blood was taken when the disease was first diagnosed, before any treatment began.

This clonotype was counted many times. Germline V CDR1 and CDR2: KGHSH, LQKENI. Trimming left V 2 bases short and J 6 bases short, with 8 bases between. The CDR3 contains 13 residues. Hyperthyroidism was newly diagnosed in patients aged 18 to 65 (duration under 2 months). It was RNA transcripts that yielded the amplified TCR beta CDR3 regions. The HTBI set primed first-round TCR CDR3 RT-PCR. TCRdb used MiXCR to reprocess the multiplex PCR reads, holding one entry per CDR3 protein. The sample contains roughly 110,000 distinct CDR3 sequences, roughly 15% of which appear only once. Source material: blood. The chain joins TRBV18 to TRBJ1-5; D remains ambiguous. This TCR was recovered from a woman in her fifties or sixties with Graves' hyperthyroidism. In nucleotides, the CDR3 is TGTGCCAGCTCACCAGGGTATCTTCAGCCCCAGCATTTT. The encoded protein is CASSPGYLQPQHF. The variable domain in full, with the rest retrieved from reference TRBV18 and TRBJ1-5, is NAGVMQNPRHLVRRRGQEARLRCSPMKGHSHVYWYRQLPEEGLKFMVYLQKENIIDESGMPKERFSAEFPKEGPSILRIQQVVRGDSAAYFCASSPGYLQPQHFGDGTRLSIL.